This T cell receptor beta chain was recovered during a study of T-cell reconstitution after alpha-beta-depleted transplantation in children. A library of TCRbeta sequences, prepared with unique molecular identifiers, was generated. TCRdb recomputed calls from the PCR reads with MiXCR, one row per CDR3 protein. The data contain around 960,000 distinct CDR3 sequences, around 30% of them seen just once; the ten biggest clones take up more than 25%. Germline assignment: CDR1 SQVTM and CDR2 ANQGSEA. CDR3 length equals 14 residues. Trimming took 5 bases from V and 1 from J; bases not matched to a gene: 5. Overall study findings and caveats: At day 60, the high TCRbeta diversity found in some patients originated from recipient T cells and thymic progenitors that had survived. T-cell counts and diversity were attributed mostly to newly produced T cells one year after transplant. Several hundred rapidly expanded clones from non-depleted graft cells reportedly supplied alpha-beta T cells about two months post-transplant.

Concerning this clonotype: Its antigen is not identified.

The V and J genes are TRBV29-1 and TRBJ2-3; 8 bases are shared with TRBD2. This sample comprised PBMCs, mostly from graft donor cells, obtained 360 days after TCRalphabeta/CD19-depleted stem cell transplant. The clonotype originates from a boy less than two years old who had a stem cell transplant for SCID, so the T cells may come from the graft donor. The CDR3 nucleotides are TGCAGCGTTCGACGGGGGGGCGGCACAGATACGCAGTATTTT. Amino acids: CSVRRGGGTDTQYF.